Sequencing of this TCR beta chain was carried out in a study of chemoradiotherapy in HPV16-positive cancers. In germline, CDR1 is SNHLY, CDR2 FYNNEI. Deletions cut 1 base from V and 4 bases from J, with 12 bases between. The CDR3 spans 15 residues. Remarks on this clone: Its antigen is as yet unknown.

TCRdb's copy holds only in-frame clones and misses some; the assay was immunoSEQ multiplex PCR. The sample yields some 11,000 clones, around nine tenths seen once. The study's findings and limits: In HPV16-positive patients, HPV-responsive T-cell expansion tracked better recurrence-free survival. Candidate HPV-specific clones and E7-related TCR motifs grew in tumor during treatment. HPV-specific T cells were functionally defined from only a couple of HPV16-positive patients.

V is TRBV2 and J is TRBJ2-3, with D possibly being TRBD2 (6 bases). Sequencing was performed on blood, taken from a patient who underwent chemoradiotherapy. This sequence was found in a human donor with HPV-associated anogenital cancer. CDR3 protein: CASSEGRVGADTQYF. Here the CDR3 DNA reads TGTGCCAGCAGTGAAGGGAGGGTAGGAGCAGATACGCAGTATTTT.